The entry below describes one T cell receptor beta chain. Amplification yielded TCR beta CDR3 regions, with RNA transcripts as the source. RT-PCR in the first round (using the HTBI primer set) targeted the TCR CDR3. TCRdb fed the multiplex PCR reads into MiXCR, producing one record per CDR3 protein. The repertoire holds some 400,000 distinct CDR3 sequences, with roughly 14% as singletons. The sample originates from a study of T cells in Graves' hyperthyroidism and ophthalmopathy. The CDR3 runs 13 residues. The V gene's germline CDR1 is SEHNR and CDR2 FQNEAQ (reference sequence). V lost 4 bases and J lost 5, with 11 bases in between.

The sequence came from a woman aged 60-75 years with Graves' hyperthyroidism. Material for sequencing was blood. The V call is TRBV7-9, the J call TRBJ2-5; no firm D call. The CDR3 here is CASSSSEWETQYF. CDR3 DNA sequence: TGTGCCAGCAGCTCGTCGGAGTGGGAGACCCAGTACTTC.